This entry is about one T cell receptor beta chain. The antigen is not known. Germline V gene data show CDR1 as SEHNR and CDR2 as FQNEAQ (reference sequence). The CDR3 contains 12 residues. V was trimmed by 3 bases and J by 7 bases, leaving 9 bases between them. Sequencing used immunoSEQ multiplex PCR; TCRdb keeps in-frame clones, though not all of them. The profile shows 35,000 to 40,000 clones, approximately 86% of them singletons. This record belongs to a study of OX40 agonist ivuxolimab in advanced cancers. Study findings and constraints: Some patients who did not respond also had low normalized T-cell clonal expansion.

The sample consisted of CD4+ or CD8+ T cells sorted from blood, taken in a trial of the OX40 agonist ivuxolimab. The chain joins TRBV7-9 to TRBJ2-5; D not resolved. The source is an adult with an advanced solid tumor such as melanoma, head and neck, liver or kidney cancer. The CDR3 DNA is TGTGCCAGCAGCTTCGATCTCTGGACCCAGTACTTC. Its translation: CASSFDLWTQYF.